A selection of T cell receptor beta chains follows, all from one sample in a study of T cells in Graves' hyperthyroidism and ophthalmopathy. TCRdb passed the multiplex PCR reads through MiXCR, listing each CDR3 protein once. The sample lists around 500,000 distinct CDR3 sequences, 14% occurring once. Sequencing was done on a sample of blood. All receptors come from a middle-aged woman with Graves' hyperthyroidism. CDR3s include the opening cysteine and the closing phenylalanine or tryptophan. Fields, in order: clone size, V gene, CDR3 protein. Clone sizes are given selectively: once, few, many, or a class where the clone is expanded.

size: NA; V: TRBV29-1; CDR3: CSVTGLAGGQPDQYF
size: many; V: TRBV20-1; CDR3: CSAGAGGVGYTF
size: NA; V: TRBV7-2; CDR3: CASSLGLAANQEQFF
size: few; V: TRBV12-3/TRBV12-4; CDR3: CASRVGGGEKLFF
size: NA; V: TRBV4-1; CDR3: CASSQGGQVIYEQYF
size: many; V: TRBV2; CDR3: CASSVDAYNEQFF
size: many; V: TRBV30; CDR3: CAWSRGGNSNQPQHF
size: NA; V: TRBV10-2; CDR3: CASKGTSGSLEQFF
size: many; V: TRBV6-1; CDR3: CASSELGGWGNTEAFF
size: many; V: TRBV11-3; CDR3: CASSMTGTRTDTQYF
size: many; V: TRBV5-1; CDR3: CASSLGKGTEAFF
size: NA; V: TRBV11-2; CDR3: CASTRIHGLTQETQYF
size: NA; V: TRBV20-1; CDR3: CSARDGQGSRQPQHF
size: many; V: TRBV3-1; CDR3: CASSQDAQARNIQYF
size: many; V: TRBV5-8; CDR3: CASSSDKEETQYF
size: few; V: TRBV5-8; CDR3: CASSLSWGASYEQYF
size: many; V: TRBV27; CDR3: CASSLSSGNGETQYF
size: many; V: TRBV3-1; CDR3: CASSQGQGNYGYTF
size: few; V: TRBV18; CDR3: CASSPRQENSNQPQHF
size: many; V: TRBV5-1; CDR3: CASSLEGSGDEQYF
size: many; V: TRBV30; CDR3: CAWSERLAGNTIYF
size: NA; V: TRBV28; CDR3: CAKIQGNTGELFF
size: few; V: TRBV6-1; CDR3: CASSLQGLGEAFF
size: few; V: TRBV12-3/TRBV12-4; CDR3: CASRNPTGTNTGELFF
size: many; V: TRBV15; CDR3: CATSPVGGGQETQYF
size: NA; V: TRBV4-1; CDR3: CASSQDQTSGRLTDTQYF